Shown below are 9 T cell receptor beta chains from a single sample sequenced in a study of beta chain features in type 1 diabetes. All of the isolated RNA was reverse transcribed, so expressed TCRB transcripts were sequenced. Some clones are missing from TCRdb's copy, which holds only in-frame ones; the method was immunoSEQ multiplex PCR. Among roughly 350,000 clones listed, approximately 10% were seen once. Sequencing was carried out using naive CD4+ T cells from blood. These receptors were collected from a woman aged 25 to 39 in good health.

This clone appeared a few times. The rearrangement uses TRBV29-1 and TRBJ2-7, with 8 bases aligning to TRBD1. V lost 7 bases to trimming and J lost 1 base; unmatched junction nucleotides: 9. The CDR3 extends over 14 amino acids. Germline V lookup: CDR1 SQVTM, CDR2 ANQGSEA. The CDR3, as DNA: TGCAGCGCGGGGCGCGGGACAGGATCCTACGAGCAGTACTTC. Protein: CSAGRGTGSYEQYF.

The chain is built from TRBV28 and TRBJ2-6, with D unresolved. This CDR3 has 13 amino acids. Germline assignment: CDR1 MDHEN and CDR2 SYDVKM. V gave up 10 bases and J gave up 0 bases, with 7 bases separating them. The CDR3 bases are TGTGCCACCCTACGCTCTGGGGCCAACGTCCTGACTTTC. The encoded protein is CATLRSGANVLTF.

This clone turned up a few times. The V call is TRBV10-3, the J call TRBJ2-3, with 8 bases lining up with TRBD2. The CDR3 totals 13 residues. V dropped 4 bases and J dropped 11; count of bases not matched to a gene: 8. The V gene's germline CDR1 is ENHRY and CDR2 SYGVKD. The CDR3: CAISVGRGDKQYF. The CDR3 DNA sequence: TGTGCCATCAGTGTAGGGCGGGGGGACAAGCAGTATTTT.

This clone was observed a handful of times. The chain couples TRBV27 to TRBJ2-2; tentative D call: TRBD1 (6 bases). The CDR3 is 16 amino acids. The V end was cut by 6 bases, the J end by 5 bases, with 19 bases between. CDR1 and CDR2 from the germline V gene are MNHEY and SMNVEV (reference sequence). CDR3 nucleotide sequence: TGTGCCAGCAGGACCAGAGGGGGAGTGAGTACCGGGGAGCTGTTTTTT. Its protein product is CASRTRGGVSTGELFF.

The rearrangement joins TRBV5-4 to TRBJ2-4; D might be TRBD2 (7 bases). Per germline, CDR1 SGHNT and CDR2 YYREEE (reference sequence). Trimming stripped 1 base from V and 3 bases from J, with 11 bases between. This CDR3 is 15 amino acids long. The CDR3 bases are TGTGCCAGCAGCTTGCGGGGGGCGGGCAAAAACATTCAGTACTTC. This codes for CASSLRGAGKNIQYF.

This clone showed up just a few times. This chain connects TRBV9 to TRBJ2-2; TRBD1 is a possible D gene (5 bases). The CDR3 loop spans 15 amino acids. The V gene's germline CDR1 is SGDLS and CDR2 YYNGEE. Trimming stripped 2 bases from V and 0 bases from J, with 8 bases between. The CDR3 DNA follows: TGTGCCAGCAGCGTGACAGACGCGAACACCGGGGAGCTGTTTTTT. It encodes CASSVTDANTGELFF.

The V and J genes are TRBV5-4 and TRBJ1-2; D ambiguous. The V end lost 2 bases, the J end lost 3 bases, and 8 bases lay between the germline ends. The CDR3 sequence is 13 residues long. Looked up from germline, CDR1 is SGHNT and CDR2 is YYREEE (reference sequence). The CDR3 protein is CASSFSRDYGYTF. The CDR3 DNA is TGTGCCAGCAGCTTTTCTCGGGACTATGGCTACACCTTC.

The sample holds a few counts of this clone. The V call is TRBV28, the J call TRBJ2-7; weak D call: TRBD1 (5 bases). The CDR3 has 14 residues. Germline V lookup: CDR1 MDHEN, CDR2 SYDVKM. V was trimmed by 6 bases and J by 6 bases, leaving 18 bases between them. The DNA of the CDR3 is TGTGCCAGCAGGAGGACAAAGGGGTCTCGCGAGCAGTACTTC. Translating gives CASRRTKGSREQYF.

This clone was seen only a few times. Relative to the germline gene, one junction end is altered; a read error may explain this. J is TRBJ2-3 and V is TRBV7-9, with 9 bases fitting TRBD2. Germline CDR1 reads SEHNR; CDR2 reads FQNEAQ (reference sequence). This CDR3 is 12 amino acids long. The CDR3 bases are TGTGCCAGCAGCTCCCAGGGACTAGCTTGGGATTTT. It encodes CASSSQGLAWDF.